This TCR beta chain came from a study of CD8+ T cells in alopecia areata. Study-level findings and limits: Mice showed clearer TCR sharing than patients did, a gap that was possibly HLA-related. Normal scalp showed lower clonality than lesional scalp, especially alopecia totalis/universalis. Many of the expanded lesional clones endured in scalp and blood while on tofacitinib.

Sequencing relied on a cDNA template that was reverse transcribed from extracted RNA. TCRdb keeps only in-frame clones here, not all; method: immunoSEQ multiplex PCR. This table holds roughly 210,000 clones, approximately 45% found once. The table lists this clone with a few counts. Its cognate antigen is unknown. Germline V gene lookup returns CDR1 SQVTM and CDR2 ANQGSEA. The CDR3 length is 13 residues. Trimming took 2 bases from V and 4 from J, leaving 12 bases between them. Treatment denoted: oral pan-JAK inhibitor, 5-10 mg twice daily. Alopecia areata patients had lesional scalp punch biopsies and peripheral blood taken from them.

This clonotype was sampled from a human donor with alopecia areata. This chain links TRBV29-1 with TRBJ2-7, with D uncertain. This specimen consisted of CD4+ T cells sorted from blood, obtained around week 37, from a patient treated with tofacitinib. CDR3 loop: CSVETSTRYEQYF. The CDR3 DNA is TGCAGCGTTGAAACGTCAACCCGGTACGAGCAGTACTTC.